The clone carrying this T cell receptor (beta chain) was picked up a small number of times. Its antigen is as yet unknown. V was trimmed by 0 bases and J by 0 bases, leaving 10 bases between them. CDR3 size: 16 residues. Germline CDR1 and CDR2: SGHRS and YFSETQ. The data stem from a study of T-cell memory formation after mild COVID-19. Whole-study context: TCR clusters showed largely donor specificity.

Study-level points and caveats: Researchers could not confirm that second-wave clones peaking on day 37 targeted SARS-CoV-2. That cross-reactive memory joined was suggested by some responding clones appearing in pre-infection memory.

Constant-segment-primed 5'RACE gave TCR alpha and TCR beta cDNA libraries with sample barcodes and UMIs. TCRdb independently ran MiXCR on the 5' RACE reads; one entry per CDR3 protein. The sample contains 550,000 to 600,000 distinct CDR3 sequences, around a sixth of which appear only once. This chain uses TRBV5-1 with TRBJ2-1, with TRBD1 as a possible D gene (5 bases). The TCR comes from an adult woman who had mild COVID-19 (a few samples of this study predate the infection). Cell type and time point are not known. The source material was PBMCs or a T cell subset sorted from them (not recorded which). Here the CDR3 DNA reads TGCGCCAGCAGCTTGGCATTACAGGTCTCCTACAATGAGCAGTTCTTC. It encodes CASSLALQVSYNEQFF.